This T cell receptor beta chain emerged from a study of T cells in Graves' hyperthyroidism and ophthalmopathy. The overall study: At initial diagnosis, before any treatment had begun, peripheral blood was obtained.

CDR1 is MNHEY, CDR2 SVGEGT, per germline. With 8 bases removed from V and 6 bases from J, the gap between germline ends came to 11 bases. This CDR3 has 12 residues. The investigators amplified TCR beta CDR3 regions from RNA transcripts. The study used the HTBI primer set for a first-round RT-PCR of the TCR CDR3. TCRdb analysed the multiplex PCR reads with MiXCR anew, one entry per CDR3 protein. The data contain roughly 400,000 distinct CDR3 sequences, 11% to 15% of them singletons. General study results and limits: Blood also contained most expanded thyroid clonotypes above 0.001.

This clonotype was detected a few times. Its specificity is not known. The genes are TRBV6-2 or TRBV6-3 and TRBJ1-5; D gene unclear. The sequence was collected from a man aged 50-59 years with Graves' ophthalmopathy. The sequenced sample was blood. This CDR3 is CASVRFSQPQHF. The CDR3 DNA reads as TGTGCCAGCGTAAGGTTTAGTCAGCCCCAGCATTTT.